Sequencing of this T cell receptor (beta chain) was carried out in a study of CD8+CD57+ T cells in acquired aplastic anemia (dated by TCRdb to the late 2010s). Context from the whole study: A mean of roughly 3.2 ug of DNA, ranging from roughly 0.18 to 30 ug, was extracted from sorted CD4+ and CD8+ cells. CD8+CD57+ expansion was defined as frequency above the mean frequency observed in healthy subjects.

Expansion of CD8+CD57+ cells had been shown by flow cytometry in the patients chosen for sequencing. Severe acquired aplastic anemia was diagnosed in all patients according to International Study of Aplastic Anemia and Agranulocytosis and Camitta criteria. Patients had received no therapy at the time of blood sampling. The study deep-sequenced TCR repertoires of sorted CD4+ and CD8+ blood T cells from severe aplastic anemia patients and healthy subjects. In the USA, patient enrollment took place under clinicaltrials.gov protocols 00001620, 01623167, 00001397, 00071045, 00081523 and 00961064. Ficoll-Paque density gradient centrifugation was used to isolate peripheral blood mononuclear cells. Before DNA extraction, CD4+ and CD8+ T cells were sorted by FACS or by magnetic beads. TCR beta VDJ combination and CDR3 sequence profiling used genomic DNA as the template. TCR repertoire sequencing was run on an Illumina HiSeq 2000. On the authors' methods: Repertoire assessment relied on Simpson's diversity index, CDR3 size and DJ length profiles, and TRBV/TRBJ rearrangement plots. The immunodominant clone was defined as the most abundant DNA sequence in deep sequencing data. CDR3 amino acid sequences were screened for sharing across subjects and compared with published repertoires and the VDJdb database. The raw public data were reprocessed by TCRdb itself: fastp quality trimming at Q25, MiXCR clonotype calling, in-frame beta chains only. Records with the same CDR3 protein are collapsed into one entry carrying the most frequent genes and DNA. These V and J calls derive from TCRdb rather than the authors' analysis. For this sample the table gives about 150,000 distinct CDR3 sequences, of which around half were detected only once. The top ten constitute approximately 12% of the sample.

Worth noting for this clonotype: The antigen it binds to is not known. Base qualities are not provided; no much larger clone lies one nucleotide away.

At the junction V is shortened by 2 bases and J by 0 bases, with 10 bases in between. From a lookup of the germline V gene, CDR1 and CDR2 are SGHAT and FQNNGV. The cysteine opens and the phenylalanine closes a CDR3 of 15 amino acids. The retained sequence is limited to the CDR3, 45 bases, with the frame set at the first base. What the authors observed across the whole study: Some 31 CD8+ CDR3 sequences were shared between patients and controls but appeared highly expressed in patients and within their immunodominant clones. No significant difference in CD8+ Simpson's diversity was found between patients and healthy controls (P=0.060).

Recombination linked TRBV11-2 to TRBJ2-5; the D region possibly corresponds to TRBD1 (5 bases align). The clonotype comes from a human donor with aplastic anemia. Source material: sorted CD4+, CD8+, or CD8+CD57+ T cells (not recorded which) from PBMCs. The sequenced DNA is TGTGCCAGCAGCTTATTATCAGGGTACCAAGAGACCCAGTACTTC. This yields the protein CASSLLSGYQETQYF.